Following are 8 T cell receptor beta chains from one sample sequenced in a study of blood T cells in healthy people across ages. For the second PCR, which ran for about 6 to 12 cycles, a sample-barcoded 5' primer and a J-beta primer mix were used. MiXCR, applied by TCRdb to the 5' RACE reads, yields one record per CDR3 protein. The sample holds 550,000 to 650,000 distinct CDR3 sequences, roughly a quarter seen once. These data are also associated with another study on T cells of mothers and their children.

The specimen sequenced was blood. All receptors derive from a boy between 2 and 10 years old in good health.

This clonotype was observed a handful of times. The rearrangement uses TRBV12-3 or TRBV12-4 and TRBJ2-2; the match to TRBD1 covers 10 bases. This CDR3 has 16 amino acids. V shed 5 bases, J shed 6 bases, and the junction held 9 bases outside the gene matches. The DNA for the CDR3 is TGTGCCAGCAGTCTCCGGGACAGGGGTTACTCCGGGGAGCTGTTTTTT. Residues: CASSLRDRGYSGELFF.

The chain combines TRBV7-2 with TRBJ2-1; 10 bases are a match to TRBD2. With V trimmed by 4 bases and J by 6 bases, 12 bases remained unmatched. CDR1 SGHTA and CDR2 FQGNSA come from the germline V gene. This CDR3 has 17 residues. The CDR3 is CASSYVAGTSVANEQFF. In DNA form, the CDR3 reads TGTGCCAGCAGCTATGTTGCCGGGACTAGCGTGGCCAATGAGCAGTTCTTC.

This clonotype was detected only a few times. The genes are TRBV15 and TRBJ2-5; the match to TRBD2 covers 7 bases. The J call may be wrong; the DNA end is better matched by TRBJ2-1. Germline CDR1 LNHNV, CDR2 YYDKDF (reference sequence). This CDR3 spans 13 amino acids. The chain's CDR3 is CATSRDKRGEQFF. In DNA, the CDR3 is TGTGCCACCAGCAGAGATAAGCGGGGAGAGCAGTTCTTC.

Of note for this clonotype: Because the CDR3 is missing its conserved closing phenylalanine or tryptophan, this is likely a read error. The chain is built from TRBV2 and TRBJ2-5; 11 positions agree with TRBD2. With V trimmed by 4 bases and J by 1 base, 2 bases remained unmatched. The CDR3 runs to 15 residues. Germline V gene lookup returns CDR1 SNHLY and CDR2 FYNNEI. The CDR3 reads CASSGLAGSQETQYL. The CDR3 DNA reads as TGTGCCAGCAGTGGACTAGCGGGGAGCCAAGAGACCCAGTACCTC.

The chain links TRBV5-6 to TRBJ2-4; D is possibly TRBD1 or TRBD2 (5 bases each). The length of the CDR3 is 14 residues. Deletions cut 4 bases from V and 1 base from J, with 9 bases between. Germline CDR1 SGHDT, CDR2 YYEEEE. The CDR3 sequence: CASSPWGAKNIQYF. For the CDR3, the DNA is TGTGCCAGCAGCCCGTGGGGGGCCAAAAACATTCAGTACTTC.

The V gene is TRBV30, the J gene TRBJ1-4; D perhaps matches TRBD1 (6 bases). With 2 bases removed from V and 15 bases from J, the gap between germline ends came to 19 bases. The CDR3 totals 13 residues. Germline V CDR1 and CDR2: GTSNPN, SVGIG (reference sequence). CDR3 nucleotide sequence: TGTGCCTGGAGTAAACAGGACCTTGACAGGTTGTTTTTT. Residues: CAWSKQDLDRLFF.

The rearrangement uses TRBV5-1 and TRBJ2-3, with 7 bases identical to TRBD2. The CDR3 length is 15 residues. Germline V gene lookup returns CDR1 SGHRS and CDR2 YFSETQ. The junction had 5 bases not matched to a gene; V was cut back by 0 bases and J by 4 bases. The CDR3 nucleotides are TGCGCCAGCAGCTTGGCTAGCGGAGCAGCAGATACGCAGTATTTT. Protein sequence: CASSLASGAADTQYF.

The V and J genes are TRBV6-6 and TRBJ1-3, with a weak D call TRBD1 (5 bases). V was clipped by 2 bases and J by 1 base, with 12 bases between them. The germline CDR1 and CDR2 sequences are MNHNY and SVGAGI (reference sequence). The CDR3 has 16 residues. CDR3 sequence: CASSYPGRTSGNTIYF. The CDR3 DNA sequence: TGTGCCAGCAGTTACCCGGGACGGACGTCTGGAAACACCATATATTTT.